This T cell receptor beta chain was retrieved from a study of identical twins. Study findings and constraints: Zero-insertion analyses were open to partial confounding by invariant MAIT and iNKT cells.

For this clonotype: Its antigen is unidentified.

TCRdb fed the 5' RACE reads into MiXCR, producing one record per CDR3 protein. The data contain more than 1.5 million distinct CDR3 sequences, less than 40% of them seen just once; the ten biggest clones take up approximately 0.25%. The germline V and J ends were trimmed by 3 bases and 4 bases, with 13 bases remaining between them. The CDR3 totals 15 residues. Germline V gene lookup returns CDR1 MDHEN and CDR2 SYDVKM. In every case, the donor was a healthy Caucasian. The sequenced sample was cord blood. This receptor was obtained from a newborn girl in good health. This chain joins TRBV28 and TRBJ2-1; D might be TRBD1 (6 bases). The CDR3 nucleotides read TGTGCCAGCAGTTTGGGAGACAGGCCTTACAATGAGCAGTTCTTC. Translation gives CASSLGDRPYNEQFF.